This passage covers 25 T cell receptor beta chains from one sample sequenced in a study of cytomegalovirus exposure and HLA in healthy donors. The PCR employed 60 Vbeta primers together with 13 Jbeta primers. Some clones are missing from TCRdb's copy, which holds only in-frame ones; the method was immunoSEQ multiplex PCR. The table records 95,000 to 100,000 clones, about 74% of them present only once. The source material was PBMCs. The source of these receptors is a female donor in good health and CMV-seronegative.

V and J are TRBV19 and TRBJ1-5; D is undetermined. This CDR3 has 14 residues. CDR1 LNHDA and CDR2 SQIVND come from the germline V gene (reference sequence). V was cut by 5 bases and J by 6 bases, with 14 bases left in between. The CDR3 is CASSRGLASQPQHF. The CDR3 DNA is TGTGCCAGTAGTCGGGGTTTAGCGTCTCAGCCCCAGCATTTT.

With respect to this clone: Additional DNA sequences in this sample encode the identical CDR3. The chain is built from TRBV4-1 and TRBJ1-1; D uncertain. The CDR3 runs to 15 residues. Germline assignment: CDR1 MGHRA and CDR2 YSYEKL. V dropped 1 base and J dropped 3 bases, with 12 bases sitting between them. CDR3 in DNA: TGCGCCAGCAGCCAAGGAGCAGGAGGTTACACTGAAGCTTTCTTT. Encoded protein: CASSQGAGGYTEAFF.

This clone was seen a single time. This rearrangement joins TRBV6-6 to TRBJ2-1, with D maybe TRBD2 (6 bases). This CDR3 region has 12 residues. The V end was cut by 10 bases, the J end by 1 base, with 8 bases between. Per germline, CDR1 MNHNY and CDR2 SVGAGI (reference sequence). This CDR3 reads CATGGSYNEQFF. Written as DNA, the CDR3 is TGTGCCACCGGGGGATCCTACAATGAGCAGTTCTTC.

J is TRBJ2-7 and V is TRBV28; D possibly corresponds to TRBD1 (6 bases). Germline CDR1 is MDHEN and CDR2 is SYDVKM. The germline V and J ends were trimmed by 5 bases and 7 bases, with 18 bases remaining between them. This CDR3 contains 14 residues. CDR3 amino acids: CASSPPGQDLEQYF. CDR3 coding DNA: TGTGCCAGCAGTCCTCCGGGACAAGACTTAGAGCAGTACTTC.

The chain joins TRBV28 to TRBJ2-7, with a possible D match to TRBD1 (7 bases). Germline CDR1 and CDR2: MDHEN and SYDVKM. This CDR3 has 20 amino acids. V was pared by 0 bases and J by 0 bases, with 24 bases between. CDR3 in DNA: TGTGCCAGCAGTTTATGGGGAAGGTGGGGGGTACAGGGGAGCTCCTACGAGCAGTACTTC. Protein product: CASSLWGRWGVQGSSYEQYF.

The V and J genes are TRBV21-1 and TRBJ1-3. TRBV21-1 is tagged as a pseudogene. The CDR3 contains 14 residues. This CDR3 is CASSKRGSGNTIYF. The DNA for the CDR3 is TGTGCCAGCAGCAAAAGAGGCTCTGGAAACACCATATATTTT.

This chain joins TRBV7-9 and TRBJ2-3; tentatively, D is TRBD2 (6 bases). There are 12 residues in the CDR3. Germline lookup yields CDR1 SEHNR and CDR2 FQNEAQ (reference sequence). Trimming cost V 5 bases and J 7 bases, with 10 bases left between them. The CDR3 DNA reads TGTGCCAGCAGCGGGAGGTCTTATACGCAGTATTTT. This codes for CASSGRSYTQYF.

This chain links TRBV4-3 with TRBJ2-1, with 10 bases fitting TRBD2. CDR1 is LGHNA, CDR2 YSLEER, per germline. Unmatched junction bases numbered 3, after V lost 0 bases and J lost 4 bases. The CDR3 consists of 16 residues. This chain's CDR3 is CASSQEGSGRYNEQFF. CDR3 DNA: TGCGCCAGCAGCCAAGAAGGTAGCGGGAGGTACAATGAGCAGTTCTTC.

The chain carries TRBV27 and TRBJ2-5; 13 bases match TRBD2. The CDR3 consists of 19 residues. V lost 0 bases, J lost 2 bases, and 9 bases stayed unmatched. Germline V gene sequence: CDR1 MNHEY, CDR2 SMNVEV (reference sequence). CDR3 in amino acids: CASSLSLTSGRLGQETQYF. The DNA of the CDR3 is TGTGCCAGCAGTTTATCGTTGACTAGCGGGAGGCTGGGGCAAGAGACCCAGTACTTC.

The gene calls are TRBV2 and TRBJ1-5; perhaps TRBD1 as D (6 bases). V lost 4 bases, J lost 3 bases, and 10 bases lay in between. The CDR3 is 14 residues long. CDR1 and CDR2 from the germline V gene are SNHLY and FYNNEI. The CDR3: CASSGQGNNQPQHF. The CDR3 DNA reads as TGTGCCAGCAGTGGGCAGGGGAACAATCAGCCCCAGCATTTT.

This clone was counted once. The rearrangement links TRBV30 to TRBJ1-3, with TRBD1 identical over 11 bases. The length of the CDR3 is 15 residues. The V and J ends lost 1 base and 4 bases, in that order; junction bases with no gene match: 3. Germline V gene sequence: CDR1 GTSNPN, CDR2 SVGIG (reference sequence). CDR3 nucleotide sequence: TGTGCCTGGAGTGGGGACAGGGGGGTCGGAAACACCATATATTTT. Translated: CAWSGDRGVGNTIYF. Full variable domain (remainder filled in from reference TRBV30 and TRBJ1-3): SQTIHQWPATLVQPVGSPLSLECTVEGTSNPNLYWYRQAAGRGLQLLFYSVGIGQISSEVPQNLSASRPQDRQFILSSKKLLLSDSGFYLCAWSGDRGVGNTIYFGEGSWLTVV.

This clone turned up a few times. The rearrangement joins TRBV7-9 to TRBJ2-5; perhaps TRBD2 as D (6 bases). This CDR3 is built from 16 residues. V was cut by 3 bases and J by 5 bases, with 19 bases left in between. The germline V gene encodes CDR1 SEHNR and CDR2 FQNEAQ (reference sequence). The CDR3 sequence is CASSFVKRGRWETQYF. The CDR3 coding sequence is TGTGCCAGCAGCTTCGTAAAACGGGGGAGGTGGGAGACCCAGTACTTC.

The gene calls are TRBV7-6 and TRBJ2-6; the D gene is possibly TRBD2 (7 bases). CDR3 length: 19 residues. V dropped 2 bases and J dropped 4 bases, with 21 bases sitting between them. Germline-derived CDR1 and CDR2 are SGHVS and FNYEAQ. CDR3 sequence reads: CASSLSDGGLSSGANVLTF. The CDR3 bases are TGTGCCAGCAGCTTATCCGACGGGGGGCTATCATCGGGGGCCAACGTCCTGACTTTC.

The J gene is TRBJ1-1, the V gene TRBV5-1, with unresolved D. Germline values: CDR1 SGHRS, CDR2 YFSETQ. V was cut by 0 bases and J by 1 base, with 19 bases left in between. CDR3 size: 18 residues. The DNA of the CDR3 is TGCGCCAGCAGCTTGGAACAGCTAAACCCTGTGGCGAACACTGAAGCTTTCTTT. Protein product: CASSLEQLNPVANTEAFF. Together with reference TRBV5-1 and TRBJ1-1, the CDR3 gives the full variable domain: KAGVTQTPRYLIKTRGQQVTLSCSPISGHRSVSWYQQTPGQGLQFLFEYFSETQRNKGNFPGRFSGRQFSNSRSEMNVSTLELGDSALYLCASSLEQLNPVANTEAFFGQGTRLTVV.

This chain connects TRBV9 to TRBJ1-1; D may be TRBD1 (5 bases). Germline CDR1 and CDR2: SGDLS and YYNGEE. This CDR3 spans 14 amino acids. V lost 0 bases to trimming and J lost 2 bases, with 8 bases between them. The CDR3 loop is CASSVGQLNTEAFF. CDR3 in DNA: TGTGCCAGCAGCGTAGGACAGCTTAACACTGAAGCTTTCTTT.

The gene calls are TRBV28 and TRBJ2-1; 7 positions match TRBD2. CDR3 size: 19 residues. The germline V gene encodes CDR1 MDHEN and CDR2 SYDVKM. Trimming at V came to 5 bases and at J to 2 bases, leaving 18 bases not matched to a gene. CDR3 amino acids: CASSPRVSRLAETYNEQFF. The DNA of the CDR3 is TGTGCCAGCAGTCCCCGGGTGAGTAGGCTAGCGGAGACCTACAATGAGCAGTTCTTC.

This clone has only one observation. The J gene is TRBJ2-1, the V gene TRBV7-9; 8 bases fit TRBD2. Germline CDR1 SEHNR, CDR2 FQNEAQ (reference sequence). J gave up 8 bases and V 0 bases, and 9 bases lay outside the gene matches. The CDR3 runs to 16 residues. This CDR3 reads CASSLAGTSGYYEQFF. As DNA, the CDR3 is TGTGCCAGCAGCTTAGCGGGTACTAGCGGATACTATGAGCAGTTCTTC.

This chain uses TRBV11-3 with TRBJ2-1, with 8 bases fitting TRBD2. This CDR3 region has 16 residues. V dropped 4 bases and J dropped 11; count of bases not matched to a gene: 16. CDR1 is SGHNT and CDR2 is YENEEA in the germline V gene. This CDR3 reads CASSSSQREFSNQQFF. In nucleotides, the CDR3 is TGTGCCAGCAGCTCAAGCCAGCGGGAGTTCTCAAACCAGCAGTTCTTC.

For the CDR3, the DNA is TGTGCCAGCAGCTTAACGAGGCGGGGGGCCGGGGAGACCCAGTACTTC. Translation gives CASSLTRRGAGETQYF. The chain couples TRBV7-3 to TRBJ2-5; 8 nucleotides agree with TRBD2. Unmatched junction bases numbered 8, after V lost 0 bases and J lost 5 bases. The CDR3 runs 16 residues. Germline lookup yields CDR1 SGHTA and CDR2 FQGTGA. Full variable domain (remainder filled in from reference TRBV7-3 and TRBJ2-5): GAGVSQTPSNKVTEKGKYVELRCDPISGHTALYWYRQSLGQGPEFLIYFQGTGAADDSGLPNDRFFAVRPEGSVSTLKIQRTERGDSAVYLCASSLTRRGAGETQYFGPGTRLLVL.

Concerning this clone: Other DNA sequences from this sample encode an identical CDR3 as well. The chain carries TRBV27 and TRBJ2-1; no definite D call. V dropped 3 bases and J dropped 7 bases, with 4 bases sitting between them. Germline-derived CDR1 and CDR2 are MNHEY and SMNVEV (reference sequence). The length of the CDR3 is 11 residues. CDR3 coding DNA: TGTGCCAGCAGTTTTTATAATGAGCAGTTCTTC. This codes for CASSFYNEQFF.

The chain joins TRBV7-5 to TRBJ1-3; the D segment call TRBD1 is taken from the table without a DNA check. TRBV7-5 is a recognized pseudogene. CDR3 length: 18 amino acids. The CDR3 spells CARSLSSGQGSSGNTIYF. CDR3 nucleotide sequence: TGTGCCAGAAGCCTTAGCTCGGGACAGGGGAGCTCTGGAAACACCATATATTTT.

This rearrangement joins TRBV7-3 to TRBJ2-2; 14 bases are shared with TRBD2. Germline CDR1 is SGHTA and CDR2 is FQGTGA. The CDR3 is 18 amino acids. V was pared by 4 bases and J by 8 bases, with 12 bases of the junction left unmatched. CDR3 protein: CASSSQLPGLAGVGELFF. The DNA for the CDR3 is TGTGCCAGCAGCTCTCAACTCCCGGGACTAGCGGGGGTGGGGGAGCTGTTTTTT. Together with reference TRBV7-3 and TRBJ2-2, the CDR3 gives the full variable domain: GAGVSQTPSNKVTEKGKYVELRCDPISGHTALYWYRQSLGQGPEFLIYFQGTGAADDSGLPNDRFFAVRPEGSVSTLKIQRTERGDSAVYLCASSSQLPGLAGVGELFFGEGSRLTVL.

The chain couples TRBV28 to TRBJ2-5, with TRBD1 identical over 10 bases. The DNA end favors TRBJ2-7, so the J call may be wrong. This CDR3 is built from 15 residues. Germline V gene sequence: CDR1 MDHEN, CDR2 SYDVKM. CDR3 region: CASSSRDRGLYEQYF. DNA for the CDR3: TGTGCCAGCAGTTCCCGGGACAGGGGCCTCTACGAGCAGTACTTC.

The chain combines TRBV5-8 with TRBJ1-4; 10 bases line up with TRBD1. The CDR3 runs to 14 residues. Germline loops: CDR1 SGHTS, CDR2 YDEGEE. J was trimmed by 9 bases and V by 3 bases; bases with no gene match: 5. The CDR3 sequence: CASSSRDRGKKLFF. CDR3 coding DNA: TGTGCCAGCAGCTCCCGGGACAGGGGTAAAAAACTGTTTTTT.

Here the CDR3 DNA reads TGTGCCAGTAGTATAGGGCGGACAGGGGGATATCTGTTCTTC. Translating gives CASSIGRTGGYLFF. This chain links TRBV19 with TRBJ2-1; 10 bases match TRBD1. The CDR3 runs 14 residues. The germline V gene encodes CDR1 LNHDA and CDR2 SQIVND (reference sequence). V shed 1 base, J shed 15 bases, and the junction held 9 bases outside the gene matches.